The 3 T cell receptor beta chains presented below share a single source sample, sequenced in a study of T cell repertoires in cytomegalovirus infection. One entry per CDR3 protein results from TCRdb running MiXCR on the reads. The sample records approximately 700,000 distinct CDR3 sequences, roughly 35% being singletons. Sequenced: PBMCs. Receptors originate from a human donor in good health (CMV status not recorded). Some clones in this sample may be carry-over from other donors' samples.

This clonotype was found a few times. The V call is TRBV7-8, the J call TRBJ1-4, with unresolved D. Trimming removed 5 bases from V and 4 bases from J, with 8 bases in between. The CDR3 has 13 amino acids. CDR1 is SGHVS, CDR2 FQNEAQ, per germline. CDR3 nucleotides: TGTGCCAGCAGCCAGGCTCGTAATGAAAAACTGTTTTTT. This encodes CASSQARNEKLFF.

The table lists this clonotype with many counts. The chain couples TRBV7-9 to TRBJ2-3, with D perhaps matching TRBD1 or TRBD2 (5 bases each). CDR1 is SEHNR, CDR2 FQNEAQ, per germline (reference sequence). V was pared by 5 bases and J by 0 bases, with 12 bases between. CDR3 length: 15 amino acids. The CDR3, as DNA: TGTGCCAGCAGCCCCGAGGGGCTTAGCACAGATACGCAGTATTTT. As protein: CASSPEGLSTDTQYF.

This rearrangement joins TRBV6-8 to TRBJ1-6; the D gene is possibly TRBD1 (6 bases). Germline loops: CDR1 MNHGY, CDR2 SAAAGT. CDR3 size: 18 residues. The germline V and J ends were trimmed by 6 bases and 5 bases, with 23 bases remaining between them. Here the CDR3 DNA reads TGTGCCAGCAGACCAGGGACACACGGGGATACTAATAATTCACCCCTCCACTTT. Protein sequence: CASRPGTHGDTNNSPLHF.